These T cell receptor beta chains were read from a single sample in a study of beta chain features in type 1 diabetes. TCRdb keeps only in-frame clones here, not all; method: immunoSEQ multiplex PCR. The top ten clones hold more than 6.5% of a sample with hundreds of thousands of clones, 11% to 15% of them seen once. Material: central memory CD4+ T cells from blood. All receptors come from a man younger than 45 in good health. The CDR3 runs from the conserved cysteine through the conserved F or W. The order of the fields is V gene, CDR3 length, clone size, D gene, J gene, CDR3 DNA, CDR3 protein. The D gene is left open where the match is weak. Clone size appears in some rows only: once, few, many, or a class for an expanded clone.

TRBV2	13	many	NA	TRBJ1-1	TGTGCCAGCAGTGTGGGAGAGAACACTGAAGCTTTCTTT	CASSVGENTEAFF
TRBV20-1	11	NA	NA	TRBJ2-3	TGCAGTGCTAGGAAGACAGATACGCAGTATTTT	CSARKTDTQYF
TRBV5-4	15	NA	NA	TRBJ2-3	TGCGCCAGCAGCCAAGTCGGGCTCCGCACAGATACGCAGTATTTT	CASSQVGLRTDTQYF
TRBV11-1	16	NA	NA	TRBJ2-3	TGTGCCAGCAGCGGAGGGACAGCCCTGGGGACAGATACGCAGTATTTT	CASSGGTALGTDTQYF
TRBV2	14	NA	NA	TRBJ2-3	TGTGCCAGCAGCTACGGGGGACCCACAGATACGCAGTATTTT	CASSYGGPTDTQYF
TRBV27	14	few	NA	TRBJ2-2	TGTGCCAGCAGTTTCGCAGCAAACACCGGGGAGCTGTTTTTT	CASSFAANTGELFF
TRBV18	14	NA	NA	TRBJ1-1	TGTGCCAGCTCACCCCAGGGACAGAACACTGAAGCTTTCTTT	CASSPQGQNTEAFF
TRBV5-1	14	NA	NA	TRBJ2-5	TGCGCCAGCAGCTTGATCCCTAACAAGGAGACCCAGTACTTC	CASSLIPNKETQYF
TRBV7-3	13	NA	NA	TRBJ2-5	TGTGCCAGCAGCTTAGACAGACAAGAGACCCAGTACTTC	CASSLDRQETQYF
TRBV9	17	few	NA	TRBJ2-2	TGTGCCAGCAGCCCAAATGTCGGGAGCCCCAGCACCGGGGAGCTGTTTTTT	CASSPNVGSPSTGELFF
TRBV10-3	15	NA	TRBD1	TRBJ1-2	TGTGCCATCAGAATAGACAGGGGTTTAAACTATGGCTACACCTTC	CAIRIDRGLNYGYTF
TRBV9	17	NA	TRBD2	TRBJ2-4	TGTGCCAGCAGCGTAGGAGGCGGGAGGGCAGCCAAAAACATTCAGTACTTC	CASSVGGGRAAKNIQYF
TRBV5-6	13	NA	NA	TRBJ2-1	TGTGCCAGCAGCTCGGGAACCTACAATGAGCAGTTCTTC	CASSSGTYNEQFF
TRBV29-1	11	few	NA	TRBJ1-2	TGCAGCGTTGCTTACACATATGGCTACACCTTC	CSVAYTYGYTF
TRBV7-3	15	NA	NA	TRBJ2-2	TGTGCCAGCAGCTTAAATGGGGCGGACACCGGGGAGCTGTTTTTT	CASSLNGADTGELFF
TRBV9	15	few	NA	TRBJ2-3	TGTGCCAGCGGTGCACTAGCCGATAAAACAGATACGCAGTATTTT	CASGALADKTDTQYF
TRBV18	14	many	TRBD1	TRBJ1-6	TGTGCCAGCTCGCTGCAGGGGGCCGAATCACCCCTCCACTTT	CASSLQGAESPLHF
TRBV27	14	few	TRBD2	TRBJ2-5	TGTGCCAGCAGTTTACACGGGAGGGGAGAGACCCAGTACTTC	CASSLHGRGETQYF
TRBV5-1	18	NA	NA	TRBJ2-5	TGCGCCAGCAGCTTGGGCCAATTATTAATACAGGGAGGGGAGACCCAGTACTTC	CASSLGQLLIQGGETQYF
TRBV7-7	14	few	NA	TRBJ2-7	TGTGCCAGCAGCTCCCGGGACGGGACCTACGAGCAGTACTTC	CASSSRDGTYEQYF
TRBV6-5	15	NA	TRBD2	TRBJ2-1	TGTGCCAGCAGAAGGACTAGCGGGAAATACAATGAGCAGTTCTTC	CASRRTSGKYNEQFF
TRBV15	17	NA	TRBD2	TRBJ2-3	TGTGCCACCAGCAGAGATCCCCTAAGCGGGGGCACAGATACGCAGTATTTT	CATSRDPLSGGTDTQYF
TRBV7-2	13	NA	NA	TRBJ2-7	TGTGCCAGCAGCGATGACTTGTCCTACGAGCAGTACTTC	CASSDDLSYEQYF
TRBV2	11	NA	NA	TRBJ2-3	TGTGCCAGCGGAAGGGCAGATACGCAGTATTTT	CASGRADTQYF
TRBV14	15	few	NA	TRBJ1-2	TGTGCCACAAAACCTTCCCTACATATTAACTATGGCTACACCTTC	CATKPSLHINYGYTF
TRBV2	14	NA	NA	TRBJ2-3	TGTGCCAGCGACGGGGCCTTTAGCACAGATACGCAGTATTTT	CASDGAFSTDTQYF
TRBV11-2	16	NA	NA	TRBJ2-3	TGTGCCAGCAGCTTAAGCCCCCAGCGGAGCACAGATACGCAGTATTTT	CASSLSPQRSTDTQYF
TRBV19	14	few	NA	TRBJ1-1	TGTGCCAGTAGACCACCGGGACAAGCAAGAGAAGCTTTCTTT	CASRPPGQAREAFF
TRBV7-2	14	NA	NA	TRBJ2-2	TGTGCCAGCAGCTTAGTTGGGGGCCCCGGGGAGCTGTTTTTT	CASSLVGGPGELFF
TRBV19	15	few	NA	TRBJ2-2	TGTGCCAGTCAAAAAACGGGGAAGGGGCCCGGGGAGCTGTTTTTT	CASQKTGKGPGELFF
TRBV2	15	NA	TRBD1	TRBJ1-5	TGTGCCAGCAGGCCCGACAGGGCCGAATATCAGCCCCAGCATTTT	CASRPDRAEYQPQHF
TRBV7-2	17	NA	TRBD2	TRBJ2-3	TGTGCCAGCAGCTTAGCGGGACTAGCGGGGGCTGGGGATACGCAGTATTTT	CASSLAGLAGAGDTQYF
TRBV5-5	15	few	NA	TRBJ2-2	TGTGCCAGCAGCTTGGCCACAGGGTCCCCCGGGGAGCTGTTTTTT	CASSLATGSPGELFF
TRBV7-9	14	NA	NA	TRBJ2-3	TGTGCCAGCAGCTTAAACGCAAACACAGATACGCAGTATTTT	CASSLNANTDTQYF
TRBV11-2	13	few	NA	TRBJ2-5	TGTGCCAGCAGCCCGGATCTCCAAGAGACCCAGTACTTC	CASSPDLQETQYF
TRBV7-2	13	few	NA	TRBJ1-6	TGTGCCAGCAGCTTAGTGGATGTTGCGGACCTCCACTTT	CASSLVDVADLHF
TRBV7-9	11	NA	NA	TRBJ2-5	TGTGCCAGCCGAGGCGGGGAGACCCAGTACTTC	CASRGGETQYF
TRBV7-3	11	few	NA	TRBJ2-7	TGTGCCAGCAGCTCCCCGGGCGAGCAGTACTTC	CASSSPGEQYF
TRBV19	12	NA	NA	TRBJ1-2	TGTGCCAGTAGTAACCAGGTGTATGGCTACACCTTC	CASSNQVYGYTF
TRBV28	11	NA	NA	TRBJ1-4	TGTGCCAGCGAGATTAATGAAAAACTGTTTTTT	CASEINEKLFF
TRBV29-1	12	few	NA	TRBJ2-1	TGCAGCGTACAGGTAACCTCCAATGAGCAGTTCTTC	CSVQVTSNEQFF
TRBV27	19	NA	TRBD1	TRBJ2-3	TGTGCCAGCAGTAAAATCAGACAGGGGACGACCTCTAGCACAGATACGCAGTATTTT	CASSKIRQGTTSSTDTQYF
TRBV19	12	few	NA	TRBJ1-6	TGTGCCACCGGACAAGGGAATTCACCCCTCCACTTT	CATGQGNSPLHF
TRBV25-1	12	few	NA	TRBJ1-2	TGTGCCAGCAGTGATCAGGTTGCTGGCTACACCTTC	CASSDQVAGYTF
TRBV29-1	14	NA	TRBD1	TRBJ1-2	TGCAGCGTTGCCCCAACCTGGACAGGGGATGGCTACACCTTC	CSVAPTWTGDGYTF
TRBV25-1	16	few	TRBD2	TRBJ2-5	TGTGCCAGCAGTGGGGCTAGCGGGGGGTTTGGGGAGACCCAGTACTTC	CASSGASGGFGETQYF
TRBV6-1	13	few	NA	TRBJ1-5	TGTGCCAGCAGTGAGACAGGCAATCAGCCCCAGCATTTT	CASSETGNQPQHF
TRBV19	15	many	NA	TRBJ1-1	TGTGCCAGTAGTATTGGTCGGGGTGTGAACACTGAAGCTTTCTTT	CASSIGRGVNTEAFF
TRBV7-2	14	many	NA	TRBJ1-2	TGTGCCAGCAGCTTACACAGGGCGAACTATGGCTACACCTTC	CASSLHRANYGYTF
TRBV19	15	few	NA	TRBJ1-1	TGTGCCAGTAGTATGCAAACCGGGCCAAACACTGAAGCTTTCTTT	CASSMQTGPNTEAFF
TRBV19	12	many	NA	TRBJ2-2	TGTGCCAGTAGTCCCTTATCCGGGGAGCTGTTTTTT	CASSPLSGELFF